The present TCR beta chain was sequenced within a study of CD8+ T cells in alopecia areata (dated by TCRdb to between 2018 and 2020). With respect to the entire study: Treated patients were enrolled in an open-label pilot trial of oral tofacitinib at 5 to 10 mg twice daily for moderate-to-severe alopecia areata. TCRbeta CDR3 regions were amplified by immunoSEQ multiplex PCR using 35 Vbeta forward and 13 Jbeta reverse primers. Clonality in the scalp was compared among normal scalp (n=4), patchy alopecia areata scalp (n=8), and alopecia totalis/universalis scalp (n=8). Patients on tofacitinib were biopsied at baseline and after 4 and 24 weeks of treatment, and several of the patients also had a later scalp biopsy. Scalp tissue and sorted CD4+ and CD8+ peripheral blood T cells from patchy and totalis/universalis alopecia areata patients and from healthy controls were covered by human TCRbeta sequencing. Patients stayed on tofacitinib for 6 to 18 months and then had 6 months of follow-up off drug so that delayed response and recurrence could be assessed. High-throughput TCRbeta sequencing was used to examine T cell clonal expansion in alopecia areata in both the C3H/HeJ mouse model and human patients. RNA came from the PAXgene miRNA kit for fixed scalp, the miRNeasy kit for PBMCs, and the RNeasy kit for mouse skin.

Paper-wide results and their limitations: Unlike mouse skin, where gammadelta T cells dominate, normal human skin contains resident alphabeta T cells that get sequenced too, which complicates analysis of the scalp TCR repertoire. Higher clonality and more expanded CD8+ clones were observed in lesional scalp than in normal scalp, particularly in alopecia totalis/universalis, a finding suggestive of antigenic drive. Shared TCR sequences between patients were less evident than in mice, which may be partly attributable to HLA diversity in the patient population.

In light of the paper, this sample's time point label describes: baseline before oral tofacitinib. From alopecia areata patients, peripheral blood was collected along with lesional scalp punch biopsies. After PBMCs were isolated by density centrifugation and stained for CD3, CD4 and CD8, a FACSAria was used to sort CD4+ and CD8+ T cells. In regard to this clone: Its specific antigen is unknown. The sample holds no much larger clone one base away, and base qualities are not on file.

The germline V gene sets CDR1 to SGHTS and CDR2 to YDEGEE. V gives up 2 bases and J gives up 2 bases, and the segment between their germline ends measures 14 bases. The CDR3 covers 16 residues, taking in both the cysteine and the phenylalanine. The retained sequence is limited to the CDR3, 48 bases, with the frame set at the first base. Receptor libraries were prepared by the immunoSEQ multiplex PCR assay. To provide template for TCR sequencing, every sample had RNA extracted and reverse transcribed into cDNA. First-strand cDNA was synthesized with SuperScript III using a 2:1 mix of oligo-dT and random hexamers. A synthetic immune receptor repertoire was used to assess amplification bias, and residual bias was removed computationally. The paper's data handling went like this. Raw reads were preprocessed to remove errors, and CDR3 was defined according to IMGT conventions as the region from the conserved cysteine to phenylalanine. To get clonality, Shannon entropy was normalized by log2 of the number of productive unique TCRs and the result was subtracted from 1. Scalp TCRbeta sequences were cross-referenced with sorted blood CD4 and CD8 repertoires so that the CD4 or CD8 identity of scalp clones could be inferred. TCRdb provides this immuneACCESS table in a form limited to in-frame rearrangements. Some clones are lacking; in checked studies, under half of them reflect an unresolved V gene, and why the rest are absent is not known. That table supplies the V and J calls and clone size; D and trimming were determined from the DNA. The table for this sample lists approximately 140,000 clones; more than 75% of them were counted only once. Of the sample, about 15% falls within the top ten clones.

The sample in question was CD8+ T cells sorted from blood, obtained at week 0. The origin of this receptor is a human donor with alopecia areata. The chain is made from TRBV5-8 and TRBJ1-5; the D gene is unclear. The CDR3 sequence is CASSFDPIGRNQPQHF. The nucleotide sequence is TGTGCCAGCAGCTTCGACCCTATCGGGCGCAATCAGCCCCAGCATTTT.